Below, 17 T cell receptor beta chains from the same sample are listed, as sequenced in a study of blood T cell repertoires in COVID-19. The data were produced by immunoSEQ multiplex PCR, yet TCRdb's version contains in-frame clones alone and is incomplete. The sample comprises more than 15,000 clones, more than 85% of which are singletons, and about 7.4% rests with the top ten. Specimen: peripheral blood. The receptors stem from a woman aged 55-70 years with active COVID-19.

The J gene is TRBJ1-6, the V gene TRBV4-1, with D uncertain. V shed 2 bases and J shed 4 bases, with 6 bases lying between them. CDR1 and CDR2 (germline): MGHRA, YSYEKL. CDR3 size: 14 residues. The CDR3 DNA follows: TGCGCCAGCAGCCAATCACGGTATAATTCACCCCTCCACTTT. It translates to CASSQSRYNSPLHF.

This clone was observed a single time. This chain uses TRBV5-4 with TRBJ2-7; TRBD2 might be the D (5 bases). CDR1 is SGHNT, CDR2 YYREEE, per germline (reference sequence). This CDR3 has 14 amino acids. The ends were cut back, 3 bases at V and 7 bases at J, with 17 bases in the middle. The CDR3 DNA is TGTGCCAGCAGCTCCCAGGACGGTGGAGGTGAGCAGTACTTC. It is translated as CASSSQDGGGEQYF. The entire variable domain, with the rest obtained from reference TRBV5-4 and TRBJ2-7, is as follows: ETGVTQSPTHLIKTRGQQVTLRCSSQSGHNTVSWYQQALGQGPQFIFQYYREEENGRGNFPPRFSGLQFPNYSSELNVNALELDDSALYLCASSSQDGGGEQYFGPGTRLTVT.

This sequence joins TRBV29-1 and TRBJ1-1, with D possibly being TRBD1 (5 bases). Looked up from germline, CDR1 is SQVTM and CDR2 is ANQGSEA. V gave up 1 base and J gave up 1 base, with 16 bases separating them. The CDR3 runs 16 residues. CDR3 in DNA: TGCAGCGTTGAAGGGCGGAGGGGTCGGGGGAACACTGAAGCTTTCTTT. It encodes CSVEGRRGRGNTEAFF.

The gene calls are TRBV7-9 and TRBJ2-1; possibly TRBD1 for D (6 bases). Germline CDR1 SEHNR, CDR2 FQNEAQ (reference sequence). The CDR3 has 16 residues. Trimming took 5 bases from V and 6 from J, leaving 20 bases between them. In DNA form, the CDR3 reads TGTGCCAGCAGCCTCCGGGAAGGACAGATCTTCAATGAGCAGTTCTTC. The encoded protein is CASSLREGQIFNEQFF.

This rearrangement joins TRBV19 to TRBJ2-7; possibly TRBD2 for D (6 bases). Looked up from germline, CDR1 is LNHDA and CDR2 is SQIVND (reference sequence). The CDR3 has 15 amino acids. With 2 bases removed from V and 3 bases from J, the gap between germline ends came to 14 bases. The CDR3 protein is CASSILGGMDYEQYF. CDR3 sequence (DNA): TGTGCCAGTAGTATACTAGGAGGGATGGACTACGAGCAGTACTTC.

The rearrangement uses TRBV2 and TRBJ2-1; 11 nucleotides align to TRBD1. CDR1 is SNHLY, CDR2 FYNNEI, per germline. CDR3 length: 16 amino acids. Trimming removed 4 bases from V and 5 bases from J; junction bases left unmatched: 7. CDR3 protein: CASSGRDRGSNNEQFF. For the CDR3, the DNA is TGTGCCAGCAGTGGCCGGGACAGGGGGTCGAACAATGAGCAGTTCTTC.

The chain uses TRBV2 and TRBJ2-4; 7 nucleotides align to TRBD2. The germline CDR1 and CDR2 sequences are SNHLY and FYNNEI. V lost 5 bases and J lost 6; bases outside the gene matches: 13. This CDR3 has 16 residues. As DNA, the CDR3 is TGTGCCAGCAGTTTACCGGGACTAAAGGTTGGAAACATTCAGTACTTC. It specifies CASSLPGLKVGNIQYF.

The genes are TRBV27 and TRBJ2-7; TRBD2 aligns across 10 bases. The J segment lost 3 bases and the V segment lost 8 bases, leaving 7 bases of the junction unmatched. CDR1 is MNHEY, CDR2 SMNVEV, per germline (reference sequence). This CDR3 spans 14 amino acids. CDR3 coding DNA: TGTGCCAGCGGACGCCCTAGCGGGGGCTACGAGCAGTACTTC. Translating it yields CASGRPSGGYEQYF.

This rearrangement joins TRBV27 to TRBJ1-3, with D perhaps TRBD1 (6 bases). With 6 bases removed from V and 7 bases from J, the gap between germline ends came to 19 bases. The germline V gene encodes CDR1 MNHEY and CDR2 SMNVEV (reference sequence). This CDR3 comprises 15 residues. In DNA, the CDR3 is TGTGCCAGCAGCCCCTCCCTTGACAGGTCCAACACCATATATTTT. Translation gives CASSPSLDRSNTIYF.

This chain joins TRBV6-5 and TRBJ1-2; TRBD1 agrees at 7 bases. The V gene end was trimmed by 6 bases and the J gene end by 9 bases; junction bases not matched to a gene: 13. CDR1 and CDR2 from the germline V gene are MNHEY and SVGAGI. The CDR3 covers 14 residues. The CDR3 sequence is CASRVSETGISYTF. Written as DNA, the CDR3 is TGTGCCAGCAGAGTTTCCGAGACAGGGATAAGCTACACCTTC.

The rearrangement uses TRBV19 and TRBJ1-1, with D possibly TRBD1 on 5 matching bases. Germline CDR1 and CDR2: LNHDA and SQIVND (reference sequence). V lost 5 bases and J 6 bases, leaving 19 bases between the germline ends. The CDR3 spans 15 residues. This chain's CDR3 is CASSLGGQGYSEAFF. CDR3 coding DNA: TGTGCCAGTAGTCTGGGTGGGCAGGGTTACTCTGAAGCTTTCTTT.

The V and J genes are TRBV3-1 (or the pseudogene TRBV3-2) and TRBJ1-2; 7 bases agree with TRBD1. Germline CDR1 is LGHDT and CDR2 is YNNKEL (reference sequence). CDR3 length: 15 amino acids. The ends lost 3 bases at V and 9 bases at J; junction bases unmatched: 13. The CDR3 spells CASSQNADTGASYTF. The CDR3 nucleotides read TGTGCCAGCAGCCAGAATGCCGATACAGGGGCAAGCTACACCTTC.

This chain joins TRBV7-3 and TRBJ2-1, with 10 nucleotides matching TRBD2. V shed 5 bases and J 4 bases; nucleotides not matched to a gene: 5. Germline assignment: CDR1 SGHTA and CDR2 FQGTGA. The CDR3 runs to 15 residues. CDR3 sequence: CASSPLAGEYNEQFF. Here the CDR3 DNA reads TGTGCCAGCAGCCCCCTAGCGGGGGAATACAATGAGCAGTTCTTC.

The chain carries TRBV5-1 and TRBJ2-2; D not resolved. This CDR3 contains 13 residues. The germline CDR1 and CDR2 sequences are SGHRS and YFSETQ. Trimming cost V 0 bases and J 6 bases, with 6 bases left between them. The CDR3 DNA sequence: TGCGCCAGCAGCTTGGCCCAGGCCGGGGAGCTGTTTTTT. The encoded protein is CASSLAQAGELFF. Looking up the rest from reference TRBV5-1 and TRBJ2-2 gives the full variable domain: KAGVTQTPRYLIKTRGQQVTLSCSPISGHRSVSWYQQTPGQGLQFLFEYFSETQRNKGNFPGRFSGRQFSNSRSEMNVSTLELGDSALYLCASSLAQAGELFFGEGSRLTVL.

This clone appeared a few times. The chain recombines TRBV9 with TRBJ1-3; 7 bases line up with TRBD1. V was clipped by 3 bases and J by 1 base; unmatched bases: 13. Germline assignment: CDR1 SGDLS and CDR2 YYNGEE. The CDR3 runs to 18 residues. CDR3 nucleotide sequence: TGTGCCAGCAGCGGCTACAGGGGCCGCTCTTTGTCTGGAAACACCATATATTTT. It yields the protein CASSGYRGRSLSGNTIYF.

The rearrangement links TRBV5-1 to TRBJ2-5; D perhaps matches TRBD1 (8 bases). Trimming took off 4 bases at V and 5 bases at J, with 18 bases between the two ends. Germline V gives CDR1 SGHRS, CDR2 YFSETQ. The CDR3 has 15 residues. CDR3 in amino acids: CASSLGGTGKETQYF. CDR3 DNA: TGCGCCAGCAGCCTGGGGGGGACAGGCAAGGAGACCCAGTACTTC.

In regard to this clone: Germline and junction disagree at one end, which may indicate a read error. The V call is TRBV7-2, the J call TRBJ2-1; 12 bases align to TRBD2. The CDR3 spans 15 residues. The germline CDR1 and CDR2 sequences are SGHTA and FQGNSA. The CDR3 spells CASSLAGGVYNEQFF. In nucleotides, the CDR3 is TGTGCCAGCAGCCTAGCGGGGGGGGTCTACAATGAGCAGTTCTTC.